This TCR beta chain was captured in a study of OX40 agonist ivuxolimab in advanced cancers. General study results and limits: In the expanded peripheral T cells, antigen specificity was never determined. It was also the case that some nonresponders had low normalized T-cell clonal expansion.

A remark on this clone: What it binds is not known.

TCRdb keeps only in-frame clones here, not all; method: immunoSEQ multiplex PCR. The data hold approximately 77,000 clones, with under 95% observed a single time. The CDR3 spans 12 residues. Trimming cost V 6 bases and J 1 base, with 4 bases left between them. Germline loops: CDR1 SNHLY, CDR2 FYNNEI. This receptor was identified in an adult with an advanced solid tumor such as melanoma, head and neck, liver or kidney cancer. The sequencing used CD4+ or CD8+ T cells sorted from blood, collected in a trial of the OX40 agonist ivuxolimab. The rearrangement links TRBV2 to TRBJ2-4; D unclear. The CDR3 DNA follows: TGTGCCAGCAGCCCTGCCAAAAACATTCAGTACTTC. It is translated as CASSPAKNIQYF.